This is a list of T cell receptor beta chains from one sample in a study of blood T cell repertoires in COVID-19. Here immunoSEQ multiplex PCR was the method, and the copy in TCRdb shows in-frame clones only, minus some. The sample consists of roughly 160,000 clones, 75% to 85% of them appearing once. Sample: peripheral blood. The receptors come from a woman aged 60-75 years with COVID-19, enrolled during active disease. CDR3s include the opening cysteine and the closing phenylalanine or tryptophan. A D gene is named only where the DNA matches it firmly. A row's size may be missing; if present it is once, few, many or a size class.

v_call	d_call	clone_size	j_call	cdr3_aa	cdr3_nt
TRBV6-2/TRBV6-3	TRBD2	once	TRBJ2-7	CASSFPSPASGRESYEQYF	TGTGCCAGCAGTTTTCCCTCTCCCGCTAGCGGGAGGGAGTCCTACGAGCAGTACTTC
TRBV5-1	NA	few	TRBJ2-5	CASSLGVGEETQYF	TGCGCCAGCAGCTTGGGGGTAGGGGAAGAGACCCAGTACTTC
TRBV3-1/TRBV3-2	NA	NA	TRBJ2-3	CASRLQGADTQYF	TGTGCCAGCAGACTACAGGGTGCAGATACGCAGTATTTT
TRBV5-1	TRBD2	once	TRBJ2-1	CASSLLLAGGLGNEQFF	TGCGCCAGCAGCTTACTCCTAGCGGGGGGGCTTGGCAATGAGCAGTTCTTC
TRBV24-1	TRBD2	NA	TRBJ2-7	CATSEGGSQNEQYF	TGTGCCACCAGTGAAGGCGGGAGTCAAAACGAGCAGTACTTC
TRBV7-2	NA	few	TRBJ2-1	CASSNQGREGRRNEQFF	TGTGCCAGCAGCAATCAGGGGAGGGAGGGCCGGAGAAATGAGCAGTTCTTC
TRBV3-1/TRBV3-2	TRBD1	NA	TRBJ1-2	CASSSGTGRWAAYGYTF	TGTGCCAGCAGTTCCGGGACAGGGAGGTGGGCAGCCTATGGCTACACCTTC
TRBV2	NA	NA	TRBJ1-1	CASSEPPVNTEAFF	TGTGCCAGCAGTGAACCCCCCGTGAACACTGAAGCTTTCTTT
TRBV5-1	TRBD2	NA	TRBJ2-3	CASNPSGRSSTDTQYF	TGCGCCAGCAACCCTAGCGGGAGAAGTAGCACAGATACGCAGTATTTT
TRBV6-5	TRBD1	NA	TRBJ1-2	CASMKDRDRGGYTF	TGTGCCAGCATGAAGGACCGGGACAGGGGTGGCTACACCTTC
TRBV7-9	NA	NA	TRBJ2-7	CASSFSTEPNYEQYF	TGTGCCAGCAGCTTTTCGACAGAACCCAACTACGAGCAGTACTTC
TRBV7-2	NA	NA	TRBJ2-5	CASSSYGTQYF	TGTGCCAGCAGCTCATACGGGACCCAGTACTTC
TRBV5-1	NA	NA	TRBJ2-1	CASSPEGGPYNEQFF	TGCGCCAGCAGCCCGGAGGGAGGCCCCTACAATGAGCAGTTCTTC
TRBV11-2	TRBD2	NA	TRBJ2-7	CASSFWSSGSRGEQYF	TGTGCCAGCAGCTTTTGGTCTAGCGGGAGTCGGGGCGAGCAGTACTTC
TRBV7-9	NA	NA	TRBJ1-2	CASSPTNNYGYTF	TGTGCCAGCAGCCCTACCAATAACTATGGCTACACCTTC
TRBV6-5	TRBD1	NA	TRBJ2-7	CASRRQGLNEQYF	TGTGCCAGCCGAAGACAGGGGTTGAACGAGCAGTACTTC
TRBV4-3	TRBD1	NA	TRBJ1-6	CASSPSTGGHSPLHF	TGCGCCAGCAGCCCATCGACAGGGGGGCATTCACCCCTCCACTTT
TRBV5-1	TRBD2	few	TRBJ2-7	CASSGLAGSYEQYF	TGCGCCAGCAGCGGACTAGCGGGGTCCTACGAGCAGTACTTC
TRBV7-3	NA	few	TRBJ1-6	CASSWGGFDSPLHF	TGTGCCAGCAGCTGGGGGGGGTTTGATTCACCCCTCCACTTT
TRBV5-1	TRBD2	NA	TRBJ2-7	CASSPNLAGVNEQYF	TGCGCCAGCAGCCCTAATCTAGCGGGAGTAAACGAGCAGTACTTC
TRBV2	NA	NA	TRBJ2-1	CASFFDRSSYNEQFF	TGTGCCAGTTTCTTTGACAGGAGCTCCTACAATGAGCAGTTCTTC
TRBV7-8	TRBD1	NA	TRBJ2-7	CASSLSPGQGFYEQYF	TGTGCCAGCAGCTTAAGTCCCGGACAGGGATTCTACGAGCAGTACTTC
TRBV12-3/TRBV12-4	TRBD2	few	TRBJ2-2	CASRWEGGELFF	TGTGCCAGCAGATGGGAGGGCGGGGAGCTGTTTTTT
TRBV7-9	TRBD2	NA	TRBJ2-2	CASTPVLAGAELFF	TGTGCCAGCACTCCCGTACTAGCGGGGGCTGAGCTGTTTTTT
TRBV28	NA	NA	TRBJ1-6	CASTWASSPLHF	TGTGCCAGCACGTGGGCCTCTTCACCCCTCCACTTT
TRBV5-3	NA	NA	TRBJ1-5	CARSFQGSQPQHF	TGTGCCAGAAGCTTTCAGGGGTCTCAGCCCCAGCATTTT
TRBV19	NA	few	TRBJ1-6	CASSPQGRLSPLHF	TGTGCCAGCAGCCCACAGGGCCGTTTGTCCCCCCTCCACTTT
TRBV3-1/TRBV3-2	NA	NA	TRBJ1-2	CASSQEERGSGYTF	TGTGCCAGCAGCCAAGAAGAGCGGGGGTCTGGCTACACCTTC